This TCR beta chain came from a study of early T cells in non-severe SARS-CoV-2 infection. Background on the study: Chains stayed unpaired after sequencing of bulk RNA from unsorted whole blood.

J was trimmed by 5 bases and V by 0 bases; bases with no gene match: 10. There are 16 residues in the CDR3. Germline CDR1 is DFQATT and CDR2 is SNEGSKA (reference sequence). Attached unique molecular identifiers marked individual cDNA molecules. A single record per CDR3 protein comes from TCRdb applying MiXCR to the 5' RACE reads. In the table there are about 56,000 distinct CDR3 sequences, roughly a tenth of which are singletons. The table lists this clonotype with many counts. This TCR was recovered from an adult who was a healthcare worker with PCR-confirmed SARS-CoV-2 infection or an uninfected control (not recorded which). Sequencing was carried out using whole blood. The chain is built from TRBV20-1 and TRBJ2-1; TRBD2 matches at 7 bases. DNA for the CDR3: TGCAGTGCTAGAGACCCCAGCGGGATATGGGACAATGAGCAGTTCTTC. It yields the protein CSARDPSGIWDNEQFF.